This TCR beta chain came from a study of beta chain features in type 1 diabetes. This clone has a handful of counts. The study reverse transcribed the entire isolated RNA, so it sequenced expressed TCRB transcripts. Naive, central memory and regulatory T cell samples yielded a few million reads on average. TCRdb's copy holds only in-frame clones and misses some; the assay was immunoSEQ multiplex PCR. The table includes about 130,000 clones, about 9.2% detected once. It was one heparinised blood draw, averaging about 116 mL, that each donor gave. Germline assignment: CDR1 MNHNS and CDR2 SASEGT. Trimming cost V 4 bases and J 0 bases, with 13 bases left between them. This CDR3 is built from 16 residues.

The sample consisted of central memory CD4+ T cells from blood. The chain is built from TRBV6-1 and TRBJ1-5; D unclear. The receptor's source is a man in his late teens or twenties in good health. Here the CDR3 DNA reads TGTGCCAGCAGTGCGAGGAGCGGTTATAGCAATCAGCCCCAGCATTTT. Translation gives CASSARSGYSNQPQHF.